The T cell receptor beta chain described here comes from a study of cytomegalovirus exposure and HLA in healthy donors. Deletions cut 2 bases from V and 7 bases from J, with 9 bases between. This CDR3 is built from 13 residues. Germline V gene data show CDR1 as SEHNR and CDR2 as FQNEAQ (reference sequence). The protocol was immunoSEQ multiplex PCR, while the TCRdb copy is restricted to in-frame clones and leaves out a portion. The sample records about 98,000 clones, roughly 87% being singletons. The receptor was derived from a woman aged 30 to 39 in good health and CMV-seronegative. The V and J genes are TRBV7-9 and TRBJ2-1; D uncertain. Sequenced material: PBMCs. The CDR3 DNA sequence: TGTGCCAGCAGCTTATTTTTTAGTAATGAGCAGTTCTTC. Translating it yields CASSLFFSNEQFF.